Below are 25 T cell receptor beta chains sequenced from a single sample in a study of cytomegalovirus exposure and HLA in healthy donors. The PCR employed 60 Vbeta primers together with 13 Jbeta primers. Some clones are missing from TCRdb's copy, which holds only in-frame ones; the method was immunoSEQ multiplex PCR. The sample has approximately 200,000 clones; 78% are singletons. The sequencing sample was made of PBMCs. Receptor source: a woman in her 30s in good health and CMV-seropositive.

The chain couples TRBV21-1 to TRBJ2-7; no check of the table's D call, TRBD1, against the DNA was made. TRBV21-1 is an annotated pseudogene. The CDR3 extends over 14 amino acids. DNA for the CDR3: TGTGCCAGCAGCGCCCGGACAGGGTGCCACGAGCAGTACTTC. This codes for CASSARTGCHEQYF.

The chain uses TRBV4-2 and TRBJ1-6; unclear D gene. V gave up 0 bases and J gave up 0 bases, with 6 bases separating them. This CDR3 spans 16 amino acids. Per the germline V gene, CDR1 is LGHNA and CDR2 is YNFKEQ. The CDR3 is CASSQDRSSYNSPLHF. The DNA for the CDR3 is TGTGCCAGCAGCCAAGATCGGAGCTCCTATAATTCACCCCTCCACTTT.

In its sample, this clone was seen a few times. The V call is TRBV11-2, the J call TRBJ2-1, with 7 positions matching TRBD2. Germline trimming cut 4 bases from V and 4 bases from J; bases unmatched to any gene: 10. CDR1 is SGHAT and CDR2 is FQNNGV in the germline V gene. The CDR3 has 16 amino acids. The DNA for the CDR3 is TGTGCCAGCAGCTCGAAAGTGGCGGGGGTTTACAATGAGCAGTTCTTC. Protein: CASSSKVAGVYNEQFF.

V is TRBV4-1 and J is TRBJ2-1; unclear D gene. CDR1 and CDR2 (germline): MGHRA, YSYEKL. V lost 1 base and J 4 bases, leaving 5 bases between the germline ends. The CDR3 has 13 residues. The CDR3 sequence: CASSQGLYNEQFF. The DNA of the CDR3 is TGCGCCAGCAGCCAAGGCCTATACAATGAGCAGTTCTTC.

The rearrangement links TRBV6-5 to TRBJ2-1, with 13 bases fitting TRBD2. Per germline, CDR1 MNHEY and CDR2 SVGAGI. Trimming removed 4 bases from V and 9 bases from J; junction bases left unmatched: 3. The CDR3 runs to 14 residues. CDR3 sequence (DNA): TGTGCCAGCAGTTGGACTAGCGGGGGAGGTGAGCAGTTCTTC. This encodes CASSWTSGGGEQFF.

This sequence joins TRBV6-5 and TRBJ2-5, with TRBD1 identical over 9 bases. The J call may not be correct, given that the DNA end is closer to TRBJ2-7. The CDR3 length is 15 residues. In germline, CDR1 is MNHEY, CDR2 SVGAGI. The CDR3 reads CATTEGQGTSYEQYF. As DNA, the CDR3 is TGTGCCACCACCGAGGGACAGGGAACTTCCTACGAGCAGTACTTC.

The chain employs TRBV19 and TRBJ1-3, with D maybe TRBD1 (6 bases). Trimming took off 8 bases at V and 0 bases at J, with 8 bases between the two ends. The CDR3 covers 13 residues. Germline CDR1 LNHDA, CDR2 SQIVND (reference sequence). The DNA for the CDR3 is TGTGCCAGTGGGGACACCTCTGGAAACACCATATATTTT. As protein: CASGDTSGNTIYF.

The CDR3 sequence is CASSVDFHTEAFF. CDR3 bases: TGTGCCAGCAGCGTAGACTTTCACACTGAAGCTTTCTTT. V and J are TRBV9 and TRBJ1-1; D not resolved. From germline, CDR1 is SGDLS and CDR2 YYNGEE. Trimming shortened V by 0 bases and J by 3 bases, and 6 bases separated the two germline ends. The CDR3 spans 13 residues. Full variable domain (missing parts from reference TRBV9 and TRBJ1-1): DSGVTQTPKHLITATGQRVTLRCSPRSGDLSVYWYQQSLDQGLQFLIQYYNGEERAKGNILERFSAQQFPDLHSELNLSSLELGDSALYFCASSVDFHTEAFFGQGTRLTVV.

This clone appeared a few times. This chain uses TRBV7-2 with TRBJ2-1, with D tentatively TRBD1 (5 bases). Germline CDR1 is SGHTA and CDR2 is FQGNSA. V was trimmed by 5 bases and J by 4 bases, leaving 9 bases between them. This CDR3 spans 13 amino acids. This CDR3 is CASSPGPYNEQFF. DNA of the CDR3: TGTGCCAGCAGCCCAGGGCCTTACAATGAGCAGTTCTTC.

The chain has TRBV4-1 and TRBJ2-3; no definite D call. This CDR3 is built from 14 residues. Germline V CDR1 and CDR2: MGHRA, YSYEKL. V shed 4 bases and J shed 6 bases, with 14 bases lying between them. For the CDR3, the DNA is TGCGCCAGCAGCCCGAAGGTAGCCGGGGATACGCAGTATTTT. It translates to CASSPKVAGDTQYF.

This clone was seen a handful of times. This chain uses TRBV6-1 with TRBJ2-2; D gene unclear. Deletions cut 3 bases from V and 6 bases from J, with 17 bases between. The CDR3 has 16 amino acids. Germline CDR1 reads MNHNS; CDR2 reads SASEGT. The CDR3 protein is CASSDDPGSPAGELFF. CDR3 sequence (DNA): TGTGCCAGCAGTGACGATCCCGGGTCCCCCGCCGGGGAGCTGTTTTTT.

CDR3 amino acids: CASSKDASGGVKETQYF. The CDR3 coding sequence is TGCGCCAGCAGTAAGGATGCTAGCGGGGGGGTAAAAGAGACCCAGTACTTC. The rearrangement joins TRBV5-1 to TRBJ2-5; TRBD2 matches 12 bases. Looked up from germline, CDR1 is SGHRS and CDR2 is YFSETQ. The CDR3 loop spans 17 amino acids. The V segment lost 5 bases and the J segment 3 bases; nucleotides outside the gene matches: 11. Using reference TRBV5-1 and TRBJ2-5 for the parts outside the CDR3, the full variable domain is KAGVTQTPRYLIKTRGQQVTLSCSPISGHRSVSWYQQTPGQGLQFLFEYFSETQRNKGNFPGRFSGRQFSNSRSEMNVSTLELGDSALYLCASSKDASGGVKETQYFGPGTRLLVL.

V usage is TRBV6-6 and J usage is TRBJ1-3, with a tentative D call TRBD1 (6 bases). Between the trimmed V and J ends, which lost 10 bases and 9 bases, there was a span of 19 bases. CDR3 length equals 13 residues. Germline CDR1 reads MNHNY; CDR2 reads SVGAGI (reference sequence). In DNA, the CDR3 is TGTGCCACCATACAGGGCGGCCGGGGCACCATATATTTT. Amino acid sequence: CATIQGGRGTIYF.

This chain connects TRBV6-1 to TRBJ2-3; 10 nucleotides line up with TRBD1. CDR1 and CDR2 from the germline V gene are MNHNS and SASEGT. The ends lost 8 bases at V and 7 bases at J; junction bases unmatched: 12. The CDR3 consists of 15 residues. DNA for the CDR3: TGTGCCAGCCGAATTCAGACAGGGGGCTTTAATACGCAGTATTTT. Its translation is CASRIQTGGFNTQYF.

The chain's CDR3 is CASSYGQGDGYTF. CDR3 in DNA: TGTGCCAGCAGTTACGGCCAGGGGGATGGCTACACCTTC. V is TRBV6-5 and J is TRBJ1-2; 7 bases are a match to TRBD1. The CDR3 runs to 13 residues. Germline lookup yields CDR1 MNHEY and CDR2 SVGAGI. After removal of 2 bases from V and 6 bases from J, the junction contained 3 bases not matched to a gene.

J is TRBJ1-1 and V is TRBV4-3; no firm D call. The V end was cut by 1 base, the J end by 8 bases, with 11 bases between. The CDR3 has 13 amino acids. Germline V gene sequence: CDR1 LGHNA, CDR2 YSLEER. This CDR3 is CASSQVELGEAFF. Here the CDR3 DNA reads TGCGCCAGCAGCCAAGTAGAACTAGGGGAAGCTTTCTTT.

This clone was seen a handful of times. The V and J genes are TRBV21-1 and TRBJ1-4; the table's D call of TRBD1 was not tested on the DNA. TRBV21-1 is deemed a pseudogene. The CDR3 totals 12 residues. CDR3 sequence: CARGQAYEKLFF. The CDR3 DNA sequence: TGTGCCAGGGGACAGGCATATGAAAAACTGTTTTTT.

The CDR3 region is CASSQGAFEQYF. CDR3 nucleotides: TGCGCCAGCAGCCAGGGGGCGTTTGAGCAGTACTTC. The J gene is TRBJ2-5, the V gene TRBV5-1; TRBD1 matches at 8 bases. Germline V gene lookup returns CDR1 SGHRS and CDR2 YFSETQ. V trimming: 4 bases; J trimming: 11 bases; junction bases outside the gene matches: 7. The CDR3 totals 12 residues.

The V call is TRBV10-3, the J call TRBJ2-3, with no clear D. Germline-derived CDR1 and CDR2 are ENHRY and SYGVKD. V was pared by 8 bases and J by 0 bases, with 3 bases between. The CDR3 has 11 residues. The CDR3 protein is CAIQSTDTQYF. The DNA for the CDR3 is TGTGCCATCCAAAGCACAGATACGCAGTATTTT.

The chain has TRBV28 and TRBJ1-3, with TRBD1 as a possible D gene (6 bases). CDR3 length: 16 residues. V gave up 6 bases and J gave up 1 base, with 16 bases separating them. Looked up from germline, CDR1 is MDHEN and CDR2 is SYDVKM. The DNA for the CDR3 is TGTGCCAGCAGCCTCCAAGGGGGTCGTTCTGGAAACACCATATATTTT. Its protein product is CASSLQGGRSGNTIYF.

The chain employs TRBV21-1 and TRBJ1-1; the listed D gene, TRBD1, was not tested against the DNA. TRBV21-1 counts as a pseudogene. CDR3 length: 14 residues. The CDR3 is CASSTPDRGPEAFF. The CDR3 coding sequence is TGTGCCAGCAGCACACCAGACAGGGGCCCTGAAGCTTTCTTT.

CDR3 in amino acids: CASSIITTGAGANVLTF. CDR3 DNA: TGTGCCAGCAGCATTATAACCACGGGGGCTGGGGCCAACGTCCTGACTTTC. The chain uses TRBV13 and TRBJ2-6, with a weak D call TRBD2 (6 bases). CDR3 length: 17 amino acids. CDR1 PRHDT and CDR2 FYEKMQ come from the germline V gene (reference sequence). Trimming left V 5 bases short and J 2 bases short, with 16 bases between.

In this sample, this clone turned up a few times. The chain has TRBV28 and TRBJ2-7, with TRBD1 identical over 8 bases. V was clipped by 6 bases and J by 0 bases; unmatched bases: 7. The CDR3 totals 15 residues. The germline gives CDR1 MDHEN, CDR2 SYDVKM. As DNA, the CDR3 is TGTGCCAGCAGCACCCAGGGGGCAGGCTCCTACGAGCAGTACTTC. Translation: CASSTQGAGSYEQYF. The whole variable domain, remainder taken from reference TRBV28 and TRBJ2-7, is DVKVTQSSRYLVKRTGEKVFLECVQDMDHENMFWYRQDPGLGLRLIYFSYDVKMKEKGDIPEGYSVSREKKERFSLILESASTNQTSMYLCASSTQGAGSYEQYFGPGTRLTVT.

This chain links TRBV5-6 with TRBJ2-3, with D perhaps TRBD1 (6 bases). V lost 2 bases and J lost 4, with 17 bases in between. Germline loops: CDR1 SGHDT, CDR2 YYEEEE. The CDR3 runs 16 residues. CDR3 bases: TGTGCCAGCAGCTTTTGGTACAGGGAAGTCCCAGATACGCAGTATTTT. Its translation is CASSFWYREVPDTQYF.

The chain recombines TRBV2 with TRBJ2-1, with TRBD2 identical over 10 bases. The CDR3 runs 11 residues. Germline V gene lookup returns CDR1 SNHLY and CDR2 FYNNEI. J lost 9 bases, V lost 10 bases, and 3 bases had no gene match. CDR3 amino acids: CAILAGVEQFF. The CDR3, as DNA: TGTGCCATTCTAGCGGGAGTTGAGCAGTTCTTC.